The 8 T cell receptor beta chains below all came from one sample that was sequenced in a study of T cells in Graves' hyperthyroidism and ophthalmopathy. TCR beta CDR3 sequences were amplified from RNA transcripts. RT-PCR in the first round (using the HTBI primer set) targeted the TCR CDR3. TCRdb called the multiplex PCR reads again in MiXCR, with one record for every CDR3 protein. The sample has 700,000 to 850,000 distinct CDR3 sequences; 35% are singletons. The sample comprised blood. These receptors were collected from a woman aged 40 to 50 with Graves' hyperthyroidism.

The rearrangement joins TRBV15 to TRBJ1-3; the D is unclear. The V end lost 0 bases, the J end lost 0 bases, and 12 bases lay between the germline ends. The germline gives CDR1 LNHNV, CDR2 YYDKDF (reference sequence). This CDR3 has 17 amino acids. This CDR3 reads CATSRDLGESSGNTIYF. CDR3 bases: TGTGCCACCAGCAGAGATCTCGGGGAAAGCTCTGGAAACACCATATATTTT.

This clonotype was counted at least ten times. The J gene is TRBJ1-1, the V gene TRBV29-1, with D perhaps TRBD1 (5 bases). V was clipped by 7 bases and J by 0 bases, with 21 bases between them. Per the germline V gene, CDR1 is SQVTM and CDR2 is ANQGSEA. The CDR3 is 16 residues long. This chain's CDR3 is CSAETWGPVMNTEAFF. The DNA of the CDR3 is TGCAGCGCAGAAACTTGGGGACCCGTCATGAACACTGAAGCTTTCTTT.

This clonotype was seen at least ten times. Here the CDR3 DNA reads TGTGCCAGCAGCGCGGATCACGGGACAGGGATCTACGAGCAGTACTTC. Amino acid sequence: CASSADHGTGIYEQYF. This chain links TRBV9 with TRBJ2-7; TRBD1 agrees at 9 bases. Germline assignment: CDR1 SGDLS and CDR2 YYNGEE. CDR3 length equals 16 residues. With V trimmed by 3 bases and J by 3 bases, 10 bases remained unmatched.

The chain is built from TRBV12-3 or TRBV12-4 and TRBJ1-5, with 9 positions matching TRBD1. CDR3 size: 15 residues. V lost 6 bases to trimming and J lost 3 bases; unmatched junction nucleotides: 6. The CDR3 DNA sequence: TGTGCCAGCAGACCAACAGGGGGCCCCAATCAGCCCCAGCATTTT. Its protein product is CASRPTGGPNQPQHF.

The gene calls are TRBV29-1 and TRBJ2-5; possibly TRBD2 for D (5 bases). There are 12 residues in the CDR3. Trimming cost V 4 bases and J 1 base, with 7 bases left between them. Germline loops: CDR1 SQVTM, CDR2 ANQGSEA. As DNA, the CDR3 is TGCAGCGTTGGGGCGGGCCAAGAGACCCAGTACTTC. This codes for CSVGAGQETQYF.

The chain links TRBV25-1 to TRBJ1-2; 8 bases fit TRBD1. CDR3 length: 15 amino acids. Germline CDR1 is MGHDK and CDR2 is SYGVNS. V lost 5 bases, J lost 4 bases, and 9 bases stayed unmatched. DNA for the CDR3: TGTGCCAGCAGTTCCCCGACAGGGGCGGGCTATGGCTACACCTTC. Its protein is CASSSPTGAGYGYTF.

The V and J genes are TRBV27 and TRBJ1-1; TRBD1 might be the D (5 bases). The CDR3 contains 15 residues. Looked up from germline, CDR1 is MNHEY and CDR2 is SMNVEV (reference sequence). The ends were cut back, 3 bases at V and 5 bases at J, with 16 bases in the middle. This chain's CDR3 is CASSFYGGGGTEAFF. The DNA of the CDR3 is TGTGCCAGCAGTTTCTATGGGGGAGGAGGGACTGAAGCTTTCTTT.

As concerns this clonotype: A much bigger clone sits one base away, suggesting this may be a read error. The rearrangement uses TRBV10-3 and TRBJ1-4; 10 bases fit TRBD1. Trimming removed 4 bases from V and 7 bases from J; junction bases left unmatched: 3. The germline gives CDR1 ENHRY, CDR2 SYGVKD. CDR3 length equals 14 residues. The CDR3 loop is CAISAGTGAEKLFF. The DNA for the CDR3 is TGTGCCATCAGTGCCGGGACAGGGGCTGAAAAACTGTTTTTT.